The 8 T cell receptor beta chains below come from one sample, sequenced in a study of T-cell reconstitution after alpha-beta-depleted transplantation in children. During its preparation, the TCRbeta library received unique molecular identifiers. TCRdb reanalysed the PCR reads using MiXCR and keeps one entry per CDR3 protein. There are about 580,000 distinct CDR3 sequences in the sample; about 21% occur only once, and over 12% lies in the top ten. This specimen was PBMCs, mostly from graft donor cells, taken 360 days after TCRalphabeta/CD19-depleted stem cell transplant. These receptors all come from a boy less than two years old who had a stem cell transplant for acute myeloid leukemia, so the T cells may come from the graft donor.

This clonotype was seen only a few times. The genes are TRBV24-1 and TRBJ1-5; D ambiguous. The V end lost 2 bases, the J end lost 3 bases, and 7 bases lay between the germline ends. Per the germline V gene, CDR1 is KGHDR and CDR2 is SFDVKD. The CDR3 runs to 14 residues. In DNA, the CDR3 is TGTGCCACCAGTGATTATACCGTCAATCAGCCCCAGCATTTT. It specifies CATSDYTVNQPQHF.

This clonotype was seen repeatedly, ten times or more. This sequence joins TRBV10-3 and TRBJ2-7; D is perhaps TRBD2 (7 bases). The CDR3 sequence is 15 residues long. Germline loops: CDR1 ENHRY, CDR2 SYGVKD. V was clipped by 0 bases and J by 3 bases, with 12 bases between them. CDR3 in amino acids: CAISESRGAVYEQYF. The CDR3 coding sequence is TGTGCCATCAGTGAGTCCCGGGGGGCAGTCTACGAGCAGTACTTC.

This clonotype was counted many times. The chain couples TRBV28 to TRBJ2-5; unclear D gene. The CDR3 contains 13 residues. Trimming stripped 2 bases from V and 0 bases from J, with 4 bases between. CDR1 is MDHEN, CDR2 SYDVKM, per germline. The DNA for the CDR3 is TGTGCCAGCAGTTTACTGTACCAAGAGACCCAGTACTTC. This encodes CASSLLYQETQYF.

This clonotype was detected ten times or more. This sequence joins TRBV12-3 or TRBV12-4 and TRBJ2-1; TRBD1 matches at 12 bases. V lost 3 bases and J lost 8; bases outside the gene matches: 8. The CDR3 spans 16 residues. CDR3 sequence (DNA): TGTGCCAGCAGTTTTATATGGGACAGGGGGCCGGATGAGCAGTTCTTC. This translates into CASSFIWDRGPDEQFF.

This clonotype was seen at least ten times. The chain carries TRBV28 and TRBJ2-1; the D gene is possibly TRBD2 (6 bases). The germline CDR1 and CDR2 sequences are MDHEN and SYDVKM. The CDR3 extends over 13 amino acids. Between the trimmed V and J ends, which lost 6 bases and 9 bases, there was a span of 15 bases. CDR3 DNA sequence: TGTGCCAGCAGGGAGGGGAGAGAACGTGAGCAGTTCTTC. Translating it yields CASREGREREQFF. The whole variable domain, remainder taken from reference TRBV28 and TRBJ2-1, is DVKVTQSSRYLVKRTGEKVFLECVQDMDHENMFWYRQDPGLGLRLIYFSYDVKMKEKGDIPEGYSVSREKKERFSLILESASTNQTSMYLCASREGREREQFFGPGTRLTVL.

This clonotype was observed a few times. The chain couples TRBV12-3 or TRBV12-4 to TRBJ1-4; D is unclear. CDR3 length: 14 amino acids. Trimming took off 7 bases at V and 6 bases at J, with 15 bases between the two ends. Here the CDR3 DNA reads TGTGCCAGCACCCCGGCCTTGTCGCATGAAAAACTGTTTTTT. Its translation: CASTPALSHEKLFF.

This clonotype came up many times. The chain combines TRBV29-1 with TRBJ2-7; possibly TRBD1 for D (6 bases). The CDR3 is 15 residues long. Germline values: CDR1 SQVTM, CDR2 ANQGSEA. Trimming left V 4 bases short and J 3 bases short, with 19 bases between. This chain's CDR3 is CSVGSTGPWGYEQYV. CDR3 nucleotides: TGCAGCGTTGGATCGACAGGCCCCTGGGGCTACGAGCAGTACGTC.

This chain's CDR3 is CASSLGLGPIQETQYF. The CDR3 region has the DNA TGTGCCAGCAGCTTAGGCCTAGGGCCAATTCAAGAGACCCAGTACTTC. The chain couples TRBV13 to TRBJ2-5; the D is unclear. This CDR3 comprises 16 residues. V was trimmed by 0 bases and J by 2 bases, leaving 13 bases between them. Germline lookup yields CDR1 PRHDT and CDR2 FYEKMQ (reference sequence).